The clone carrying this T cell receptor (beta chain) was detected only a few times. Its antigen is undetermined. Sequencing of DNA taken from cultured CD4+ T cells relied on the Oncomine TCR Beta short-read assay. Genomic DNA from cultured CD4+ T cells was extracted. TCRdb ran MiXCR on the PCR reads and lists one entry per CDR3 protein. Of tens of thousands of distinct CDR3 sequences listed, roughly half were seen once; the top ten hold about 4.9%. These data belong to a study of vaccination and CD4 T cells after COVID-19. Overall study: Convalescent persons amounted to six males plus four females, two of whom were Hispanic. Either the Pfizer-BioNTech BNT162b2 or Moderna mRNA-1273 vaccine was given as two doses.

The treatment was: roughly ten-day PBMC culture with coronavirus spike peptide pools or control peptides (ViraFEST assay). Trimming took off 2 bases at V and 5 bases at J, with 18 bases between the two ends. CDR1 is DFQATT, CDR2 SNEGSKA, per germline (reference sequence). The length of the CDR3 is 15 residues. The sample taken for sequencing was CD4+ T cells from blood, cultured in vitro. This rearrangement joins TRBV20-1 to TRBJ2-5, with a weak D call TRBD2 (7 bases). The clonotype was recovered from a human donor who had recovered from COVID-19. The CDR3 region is CSARRWRGGPETQYF. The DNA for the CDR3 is TGCAGTGCTAGACGTTGGAGGGGGGGCCCGGAGACCCAGTACTTC.